Below are 12 T cell receptor beta chains sequenced from a single sample in a study of cytomegalovirus exposure and HLA in healthy donors. The PCR ran on 60 Vbeta and 13 Jbeta primers. Repertoires were generated with immunoSEQ multiplex PCR, while TCRdb's copy carries only in-frame clones and drops some. In the table there are fewer than 250,000 clones, around 87% of which are singletons. The sequencing sample was made of PBMCs. These receptors originate from a man in his thirties or forties in good health and CMV-seronegative.

The V call is TRBV9, the J call TRBJ1-1; TRBD1 is a possible D gene (6 bases). This CDR3 contains 13 residues. Germline V lookup: CDR1 SGDLS, CDR2 YYNGEE. V was shortened by 3 bases and J by 7 bases, with 13 bases between the two germline ends. The DNA of the CDR3 is TGTGCCAGCAGCGCGGGACAATTTAATGAAGCTTTCTTT. Its translation: CASSAGQFNEAFF.

This sequence joins TRBV21-1 and TRBJ1-3. TRBV21-1 is classified as a pseudogene. CDR3 size: 14 residues. The CDR3 sequence: CASTPLGAGNTIYF. CDR3 nucleotides: TGTGCCAGCACCCCATTGGGAGCTGGAAACACCATATATTTT.

V and J are TRBV11-3 and TRBJ2-1, with 7 bases aligning to TRBD2. CDR3 length: 15 amino acids. From germline, CDR1 is SGHNT and CDR2 YENEEA. The trim removed 5 bases at V and 2 bases at J, leaving 6 bases unmatched. Here the CDR3 DNA reads TGTGCCAGCAGCAGCGGGGCTGGGCCCTACAATGAGCAGTTCTTC. Translating it yields CASSSGAGPYNEQFF.

This sequence joins TRBV29-1 and TRBJ2-7; D may be TRBD1 (5 bases). Looked up from germline, CDR1 is SQVTM and CDR2 is ANQGSEA. Between the trimmed V and J ends, which lost 6 bases and 0 bases, there was a span of 12 bases. CDR3 length: 13 residues. The CDR3 loop reads CSVRAGASYEQYF. The CDR3 region has the DNA TGCAGCGTCAGGGCTGGCGCCTCCTACGAGCAGTACTTC.

V gene TRBV5-1 combines with J gene TRBJ2-7, with 12 bases lining up with TRBD2. There are 13 residues in the CDR3. After removal of 5 bases from V and 6 bases from J, the junction contained 3 bases not matched to a gene. Germline CDR1 SGHRS, CDR2 YFSETQ. CDR3: CASRTSGRSEQYF. CDR3 bases: TGCGCCAGCAGGACTAGCGGGAGATCCGAGCAGTACTTC.

The V gene is TRBV13, the J gene TRBJ2-2, with 12 bases that match TRBD2. CDR3 size: 16 residues. Germline lookup yields CDR1 PRHDT and CDR2 FYEKMQ (reference sequence). The trim removed 5 bases at V and 7 bases at J, leaving 8 bases unmatched. The chain's CDR3 is CASSNRTSGEYGELFF. The CDR3 DNA reads as TGTGCCAGCAGCAACAGGACTAGCGGGGAATACGGGGAGCTGTTTTTT.

V is TRBV7-2 and J is TRBJ1-1; D is ambiguous. The V gene lost 1 base and the J gene lost 1 base, with 4 bases spanning the gap. CDR1 and CDR2 (germline): SGHTA, FQGNSA. This CDR3 is built from 13 residues. CDR3 sequence: CASSLGRNTEAFF. In DNA form, the CDR3 reads TGTGCCAGCAGCTTAGGCAGGAACACTGAAGCTTTCTTT.

The chain is built from TRBV18 and TRBJ1-2; D might be TRBD1 (5 bases). Germline CDR1 reads KGHSH; CDR2 reads LQKENI. Trimming shortened V by 6 bases and J by 3 bases, and 17 bases separated the two germline ends. The CDR3 is 15 amino acids. The CDR3, as DNA: TGTGCCAGCTCCCCCCTCCCAGGGTCTGACTATGGCTACACCTTC. Its translation: CASSPLPGSDYGYTF.

The V call is TRBV6-1, the J call TRBJ2-2; 7 bases align to TRBD1. J lost 3 bases, V lost 6 bases, and 16 bases had no gene match. The germline V gene has CDR1 MNHNS and CDR2 SASEGT. The CDR3 loop spans 18 amino acids. The CDR3 loop is CASRERSARQGYTGELFF. Written as DNA, the CDR3 is TGTGCCAGCAGGGAACGTTCGGCGAGACAGGGTTACACCGGGGAGCTGTTTTTT.

V is TRBV10-3 and J is TRBJ2-5, with D perhaps TRBD1 (5 bases). V was cut by 6 bases and J by 2 bases, with 10 bases left in between. The CDR3 is 13 residues long. Germline CDR1 ENHRY, CDR2 SYGVKD. The CDR3: CAIRGQNQETQYF. The CDR3 DNA reads as TGTGCCATCAGGGGGCAAAATCAAGAGACCCAGTACTTC.

The chain links TRBV6-5 to TRBJ1-2, with TRBD1 matching over 9 bases. Germline lookup yields CDR1 MNHEY and CDR2 SVGAGI. V shed 6 bases and J 4 bases; nucleotides not matched to a gene: 9. This CDR3 has 15 residues. The CDR3 region is CASRGPGQGLYGYTF. CDR3 nucleotides: TGTGCCAGCAGGGGTCCGGGACAGGGTCTCTATGGCTACACCTTC.

This CDR3 reads CASSPGQGKDSPLHF. CDR3 in DNA: TGTGCCAGCAGCCCCGGACAGGGAAAGGATTCACCCCTCCACTTT. The chain has TRBV9 and TRBJ1-6, with TRBD1 matching over 8 bases. Germline V CDR1 and CDR2: SGDLS, YYNGEE. With 4 bases clipped from V and 8 bases from J, the junction kept 8 bases outside the gene matches. CDR3 length equals 15 residues.